The rows below give T cell receptor beta chains drawn from one sample of a study of blood T cell repertoires in COVID-19. TCRdb's table, derived via immunoSEQ multiplex PCR, lists solely in-frame clones and lacks some. The table lists about 280,000 clones, 80% to 90% of them singletons. Sequences were obtained from peripheral blood. These receptors originate from a woman aged 70-85 years with COVID-19, enrolled during active disease. The CDR3 runs from the conserved cysteine through the conserved F or W. D genes are given only for firm matches. Rows may omit the clone size; those that give it use once, few, many or a size class.

d_call | j_call | clone_size | v_call | cdr3_nt | cdr3_aa
- | TRBJ2-3 | - | TRBV5-1 | TGCGCCAGCAGCGGAGGGGCCTCCACCAGCACAGATACGCAGTATTTT | CASSGGASTSTDTQYF
TRBD2 | TRBJ2-3 | - | TRBV30 | TGTGCCTGGACTACTAGCGGGGGGGCCGGAGATACGCAGTATTTT | CAWTTSGGAGDTQYF
- | TRBJ1-1 | - | TRBV27 | TGTGCCAGCAGTTTTGAGTTGGCAGGGGCGAACACTGAAGCTTTCTTT | CASSFELAGANTEAFF
- | TRBJ1-1 | - | TRBV28 | TGTGCCAGCAGCTCACCTTCGGCGGGGAAAGGGACTGAAGCTTTCTTT | CASSSPSAGKGTEAFF
- | TRBJ1-4 | - | TRBV27 | TGTGCCAGCAGTTTCGGTCAGGTGGCAGGAGGAAAACTGTTTTTT | CASSFGQVAGGKLFF
TRBD2 | TRBJ2-3 | - | TRBV19 | TGTGCCAGTACGCCGAAGCGGGGGAGAACAGATACGCAGTATTTT | CASTPKRGRTDTQYF
- | TRBJ2-7 | - | TRBV18 | TGTGCCAGCTCACCACCGGTGGAGGGCTACGAGCAGTACTTC | CASSPPVEGYEQYF
TRBD1 | TRBJ1-4 | - | TRBV30 | TGTGCCTGGAGTGTTGAGACAGGGTATGAAAAACTGTTTTTT | CAWSVETGYEKLFF
- | TRBJ1-1 | few | TRBV7-2 | TGTGCCAGCAGCTTAGAAGGGGGTGTCACTGAAGCTTTCTTT | CASSLEGGVTEAFF
TRBD2 | TRBJ2-5 | - | TRBV10-3 | TGTGCCATCAGTGGGGGGCTAGCGGGGGCCCCGGAGACCCAGTACTTC | CAISGGLAGAPETQYF
TRBD1 | TRBJ1-2 | - | TRBV5-1 | TGCGCCAGCAGCTCCGAAGGGCCTCAGGGGGCGCGGGGCTACACCTTC | CASSSEGPQGARGYTF
TRBD1 | TRBJ2-1 | - | TRBV5-6 | TGTGCCAGCAGCTCGGACAGGGCCTCCTACAATGAGCAGTTCTTC | CASSSDRASYNEQFF
TRBD1 | TRBJ2-7 | - | TRBV7-2 | TGTGCCAGCAGCTCTCGGACAGGGGGCGCGTACGAGCAGTACTTC | CASSSRTGGAYEQYF
- | TRBJ1-1 | - | TRBV5-1 | TGCGCCAGCAGCTCCCAAACAGGGAAACCTGAAGCTTTCTTT | CASSSQTGKPEAFF
- | TRBJ2-5 | - | TRBV23-1 | TGCGCCAGCAGTCAATCGACCGGGACAACCAAAGAGACCCAGTACTTC | CASSQSTGTTKETQYF
TRBD1 | TRBJ1-2 | - | TRBV12-3/TRBV12-4 | TGTGCCAGCAGCCCGCTGACAGGGTATGGCTACACCTTC | CASSPLTGYGYTF
TRBD2 | TRBJ2-7 | - | TRBV29-1 | TGCAGCGTTGAACCGAGCGGGGGGGCCTACGAGCAGTACTTC | CSVEPSGGAYEQYF
- | TRBJ1-2 | - | TRBV20-1 | TGCAGTGCAGAACAGGGAAATGGCTACACCTTC | CSAEQGNGYTF
- | TRBJ1-4 | - | TRBV7-9 | TGTGCCAGCACCCAAGACAGAGCAACTAATGAAAAACTGTTTTTT | CASTQDRATNEKLFF
TRBD1 | TRBJ1-2 | - | TRBV5-1 | TGCGCCAGCAGCATTTCAGGGACAGTGGACTATGGCTACACCTTC | CASSISGTVDYGYTF
TRBD1 | TRBJ1-4 | - | TRBV5-1 | TGCGCCAGCAGCTTAACTCCGGGACAGACGAATGAAAAACTGTTTTTT | CASSLTPGQTNEKLFF
TRBD2 | TRBJ2-7 | - | TRBV5-8 | TGTGCCAGCAGCTTGGAGCAGGGAGGGTACGAGCAGTACTTC | CASSLEQGGYEQYF